Reported below is one TCR beta chain. The target antigen is unknown. The data are from a study of Graves' ophthalmopathy and Graves' hyperthyroidism. Hyperthyroidism patients were newly diagnosed, under 2 months' duration, aged 18 to 65. Trimming removed 5 bases at V and 5 bases at J, with 13 bases between. Germline assignment: CDR1 MNHNY and CDR2 SVGAGI (reference sequence). The CDR3 runs 13 residues. Points from the study as a whole: Also, most clonotypes expanded in the thyroid above 0.001 frequency appeared in blood.

From RNA, the CDR3 regions of TCR beta chains were amplified and sequenced. RT-PCR with HTBI primers came first, then second-round multiplex PCR. Each CDR3 protein gets one entry after TCRdb re-called the multiplex PCR reads with MiXCR. In the table there are around 1,000,000 distinct CDR3 sequences, 35% to 40% of which are singletons. The sample taken for sequencing was peripheral blood or thyroid tissue (not recorded which). The chain is built from TRBV6-6 and TRBJ2-7; a possible D gene is TRBD1 (6 bases). The receptor's source is an adult man with Graves' hyperthyroidism. CDR3: CASSHRELNEQYF. For the CDR3, the DNA is TGTGCCAGCAGTCACAGGGAGTTAAACGAGCAGTACTTC.